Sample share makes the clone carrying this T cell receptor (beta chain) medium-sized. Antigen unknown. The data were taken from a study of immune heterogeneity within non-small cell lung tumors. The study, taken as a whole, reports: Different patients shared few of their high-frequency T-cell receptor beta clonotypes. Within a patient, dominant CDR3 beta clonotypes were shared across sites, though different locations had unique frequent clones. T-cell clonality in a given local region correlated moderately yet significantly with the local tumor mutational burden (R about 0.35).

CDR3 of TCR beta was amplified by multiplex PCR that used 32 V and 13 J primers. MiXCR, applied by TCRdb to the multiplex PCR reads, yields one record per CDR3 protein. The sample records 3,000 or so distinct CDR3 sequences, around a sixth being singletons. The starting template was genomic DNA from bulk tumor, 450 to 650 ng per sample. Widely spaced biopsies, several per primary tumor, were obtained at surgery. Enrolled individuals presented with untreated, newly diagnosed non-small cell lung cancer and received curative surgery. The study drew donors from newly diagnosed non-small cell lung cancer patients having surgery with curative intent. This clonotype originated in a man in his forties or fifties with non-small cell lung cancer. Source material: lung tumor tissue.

CDR3 bases: TGTGCCAGCAGTTACGCCCGGGACAGGGGTACCTACGAGCAGTACTTC. This sequence encodes CASSYARDRGTYEQYF. The chain joins TRBV6-2 or TRBV6-3 to TRBJ2-7, with TRBD1 matching 10 bases. V was pared by 2 bases and J by 2 bases, with 6 bases of the junction left unmatched. The CDR3 runs 16 residues. Germline V gene lookup returns CDR1 MNHEY and CDR2 SVGEGT.